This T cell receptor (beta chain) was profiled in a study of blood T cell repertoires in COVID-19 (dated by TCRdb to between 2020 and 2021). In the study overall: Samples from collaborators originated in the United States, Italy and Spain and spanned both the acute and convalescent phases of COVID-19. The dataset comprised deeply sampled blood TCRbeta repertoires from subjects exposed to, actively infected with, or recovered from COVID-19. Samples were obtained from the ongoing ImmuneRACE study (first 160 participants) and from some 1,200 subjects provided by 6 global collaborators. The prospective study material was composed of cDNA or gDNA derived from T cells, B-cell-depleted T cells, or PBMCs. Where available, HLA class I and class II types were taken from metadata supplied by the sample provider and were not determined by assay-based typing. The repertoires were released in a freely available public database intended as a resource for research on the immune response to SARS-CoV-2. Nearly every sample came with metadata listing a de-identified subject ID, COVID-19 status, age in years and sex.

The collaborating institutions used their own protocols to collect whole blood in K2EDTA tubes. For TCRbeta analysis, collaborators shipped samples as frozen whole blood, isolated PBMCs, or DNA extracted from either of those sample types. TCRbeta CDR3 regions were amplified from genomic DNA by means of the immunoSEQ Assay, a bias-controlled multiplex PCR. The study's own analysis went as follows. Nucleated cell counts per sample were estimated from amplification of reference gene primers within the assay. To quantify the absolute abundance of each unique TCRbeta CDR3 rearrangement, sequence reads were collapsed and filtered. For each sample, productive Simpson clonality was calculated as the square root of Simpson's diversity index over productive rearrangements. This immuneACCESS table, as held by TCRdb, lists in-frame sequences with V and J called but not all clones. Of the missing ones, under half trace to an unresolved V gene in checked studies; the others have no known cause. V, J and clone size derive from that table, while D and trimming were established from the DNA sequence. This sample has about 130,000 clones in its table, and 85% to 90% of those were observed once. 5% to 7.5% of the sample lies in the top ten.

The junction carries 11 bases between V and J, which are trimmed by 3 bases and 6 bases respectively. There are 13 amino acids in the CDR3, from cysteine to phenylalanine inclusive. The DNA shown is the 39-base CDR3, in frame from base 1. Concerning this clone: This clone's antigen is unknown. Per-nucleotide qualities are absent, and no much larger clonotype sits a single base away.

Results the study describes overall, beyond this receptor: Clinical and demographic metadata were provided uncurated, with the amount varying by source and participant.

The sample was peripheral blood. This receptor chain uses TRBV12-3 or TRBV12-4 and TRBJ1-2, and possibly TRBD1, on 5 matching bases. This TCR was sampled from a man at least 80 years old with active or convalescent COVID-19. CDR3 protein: CASSLAPGNGYTF. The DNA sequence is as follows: TGTGCCAGCAGTTTGGCCCCAGGGAATGGCTACACCTTC.